These 27 T cell receptor beta chains were sequenced from one sample in a study of blood T cell repertoires in COVID-19 (dated by TCRdb to about 2020). Library method: the immunoSEQ multiplex PCR assay. TCRdb carries this immuneACCESS record with in-frame sequences only. Its versions omit some clonotypes, under half of them owing to an unresolved V gene in the studies checked, with the rest unexplained. This sample comprises roughly 76,000 clones, roughly 80% of them detected only once. Together, the top ten hold around a third of the sample. Sequencing used peripheral blood. The receptors were gathered from a woman between 65 and 79 years old with acute or convalescent COVID-19.

CDR3 protein: CAWTGHYNSPLHF. The CDR3 coding sequence is TGTGCCTGGACGGGACACTATAATTCACCCCTCCACTTT. The genes are TRBV30 and TRBJ1-6, with a weak D call TRBD1 (6 bases). CDR3 size: 13 residues. Trimming took 4 bases from V and 3 from J, leaving 7 bases between them. Germline V gene sequence: CDR1 GTSNPN, CDR2 SVGIG (reference sequence).

Comment on this clone: The junction departs from germline at one end; a sequencing error may be responsible. The chain joins TRBV9 to TRBJ2-2, with 13 bases lining up with TRBD2. The CDR3 is made up of 16 amino acids. CDR1 SGDLS and CDR2 YYNGEE come from the germline V gene. The CDR3 region has the DNA TGTGCCAGCGCCAAGACTAGCGGGAGGAACGCCGGGGAGCTGTTTTTT. Translating it yields CASAKTSGRNAGELFF.

The chain joins TRBV27 to TRBJ1-5, with D maybe TRBD1 (6 bases). V dropped 9 bases and J dropped 6 bases, with 15 bases sitting between them. Germline CDR1 is MNHEY and CDR2 is SMNVEV (reference sequence). CDR3 size: 13 residues. The CDR3 DNA reads as TGTGCCAGTTCGTGGGGGCCCGGTCAGCCCCAGCATTTT. Protein: CASSWGPGQPQHF.

This clone was recorded only once. This chain joins TRBV19 and TRBJ2-7, with 7 positions matching TRBD1. This CDR3 has 14 amino acids. V trimming: 8 bases; J trimming: 0 bases; junction bases outside the gene matches: 7. Germline CDR1 and CDR2: LNHDA and SQIVND (reference sequence). The DNA for the CDR3 is TGTGCCAGTGGCCGGGACAGAACCTCCTACGAGCAGTACTTC. Residues: CASGRDRTSYEQYF.

The gene calls are TRBV5-4 and TRBJ1-2; 10 bases line up with TRBD1. The germline gives CDR1 SGHNT, CDR2 YYREEE (reference sequence). With V trimmed by 4 bases and J by 8 bases, 11 bases remained unmatched. This CDR3 spans 15 amino acids. CDR3 coding DNA: TGTGCCAGCAGCCCAGACAGGGGGCGAATCCAGGGCTACACCTTC. It translates to CASSPDRGRIQGYTF.

The chain combines TRBV19 with TRBJ2-1; 9 nucleotides align to TRBD2. The CDR3 is 17 residues long. The junction had 11 bases not matched to a gene; V was cut back by 0 bases and J by 8 bases. The germline V gene has CDR1 LNHDA and CDR2 SQIVND (reference sequence). CDR3 residues: CASSIDSGAGGEDEQFF. In DNA, the CDR3 is TGTGCCAGTAGTATAGATTCTGGAGCGGGAGGAGAGGATGAGCAGTTCTTC.

The chain employs TRBV11-2 and TRBJ2-7; 7 nucleotides line up with TRBD1. CDR3 length: 15 residues. With 5 bases clipped from V and 3 bases from J, the junction kept 10 bases outside the gene matches. Germline lookup yields CDR1 SGHAT and CDR2 FQNNGV. CDR3 in amino acids: CASSQIDRENYEQYF. CDR3 DNA sequence: TGTGCCAGCAGCCAGATCGACAGGGAAAACTACGAGCAGTACTTC.

V and J are TRBV19 and TRBJ1-2, with 8 bases lining up with TRBD1. There are 15 residues in the CDR3. Germline lookup yields CDR1 LNHDA and CDR2 SQIVND (reference sequence). V lost 7 bases and J lost 7; bases outside the gene matches: 14. The CDR3 here is CASMVASGGATGYTF. DNA of the CDR3: TGTGCCAGTATGGTCGCCTCAGGGGGCGCGACTGGCTACACCTTC.

This chain joins TRBV5-3 and TRBJ1-6; D possibly corresponds to TRBD1 (6 bases). TRBV5-3 is identified as an open reading frame with a role that is uncertain. The V end lost 2 bases, the J end lost 6 bases, and 21 bases lay between the germline ends. This CDR3 has 18 amino acids. CDR3 sequence reads: CARSFARTVMQRNSPLHF. CDR3 sequence (DNA): TGTGCCAGAAGCTTTGCCAGGACAGTTATGCAGCGTAATTCACCCCTCCACTTT.

The V call is TRBV5-1, the J call TRBJ1-2, with TRBD1 matching 7 bases. This CDR3 comprises 15 residues. Germline V CDR1 and CDR2: SGHRS, YFSETQ. V was pared by 0 bases and J by 6 bases, with 8 bases of the junction left unmatched. This CDR3 reads CASSLERGRFDGYTF. CDR3 DNA sequence: TGCGCCAGCAGCTTGGAGAGGGGGCGGTTTGATGGCTACACCTTC. The whole variable domain, filled in from reference TRBV5-1 and TRBJ1-2, reads KAGVTQTPRYLIKTRGQQVTLSCSPISGHRSVSWYQQTPGQGLQFLFEYFSETQRNKGNFPGRFSGRQFSNSRSEMNVSTLELGDSALYLCASSLERGRFDGYTFGSGTRLTVV.

This chain joins TRBV7-2 and TRBJ1-1; 7 bases fit TRBD1. The ends lost 4 bases at V and 6 bases at J; junction bases unmatched: 14. Germline V gives CDR1 SGHTA, CDR2 FQGNSA. The CDR3 covers 16 residues. The CDR3 nucleotides read TGTGCCAGCAGCTCGCGACAGGGCGATCGTGTGGCTGAAGCTTTCTTT. It yields the protein CASSSRQGDRVAEAFF. Variable domain in full (rest from reference TRBV7-2 and TRBJ1-1): GAGVSQSPSNKVTEKGKDVELRCDPISGHTALYWYRQSLGQGLEFLIYFQGNSAPDKSGLPSDRFSAERTGGSVSTLTIQRTQQEDSAVYLCASSSRQGDRVAEAFFGQGTRLTVV.

The chain joins TRBV15 to TRBJ2-7, with 8 bases fitting TRBD2. There are 16 residues in the CDR3. J was trimmed by 4 bases and V by 1 base; bases with no gene match: 9. Per the germline V gene, CDR1 is LNHNV and CDR2 is YYDKDF (reference sequence). CDR3 nucleotides: TGTGCCACCAGCAGAGTTCCAGCGGGAGTTTCTTACGAGCAGTACTTC. Protein product: CATSRVPAGVSYEQYF.

CDR3 nucleotides: TGTGCCAGCAGCCAAGATAGTTCCCAGCCCCAGCATTTT. Encoded protein: CASSQDSSQPQHF. This sequence joins TRBV9 and TRBJ1-5; D gene uncertain. The germline gives CDR1 SGDLS, CDR2 YYNGEE. The CDR3 extends over 13 amino acids. Trimming removed 4 bases at V and 7 bases at J, with 12 bases between.

V and J are TRBV24-1 and TRBJ1-5; 8 nucleotides line up with TRBD1. The CDR3 totals 16 residues. Germline CDR1 reads KGHDR; CDR2 reads SFDVKD. The junction had 5 bases not matched to a gene; V was cut back by 3 bases and J by 2 bases. This chain's CDR3 is CATSDTRGQGNQPQHF. DNA of the CDR3: TGTGCCACCAGTGATACCAGGGGGCAAGGCAATCAGCCCCAGCATTTT.

The chain has TRBV30 and TRBJ1-1; tentatively, D is TRBD1 (5 bases). V was pared by 1 base and J by 2 bases, with 8 bases between. There are 13 residues in the CDR3. Germline lookup yields CDR1 GTSNPN and CDR2 SVGIG (reference sequence). The CDR3 DNA reads TGTGCCTGGAGTGCCGACAGAAACACTGAAGCTTTCTTT. Residues: CAWSADRNTEAFF.

The V gene is TRBV11-3, the J gene TRBJ2-1; a weak D match, TRBD2 (7 bases). V dropped 5 bases and J dropped 10 bases, with 21 bases sitting between them. This CDR3 spans 15 amino acids. Germline V gene sequence: CDR1 SGHNT, CDR2 YENEEA. The CDR3 region is CASSTEGGSVGEQFF. The CDR3 DNA follows: TGTGCCAGCAGCACGGAGGGGGGGTCAGTTGGGGAGCAGTTCTTC.

The genes are TRBV5-1 and TRBJ1-6, with D unresolved. With 0 bases removed from V and 5 bases from J, the gap between germline ends came to 6 bases. Per germline, CDR1 SGHRS and CDR2 YFSETQ. The CDR3 covers 14 residues. The CDR3 here is CASSLVRDNSPLHF. CDR3 nucleotides: TGCGCCAGCAGCTTGGTCCGGGATAATTCACCCCTCCACTTT.

The chain recombines TRBV28 with TRBJ2-5, with 12 bases identical to TRBD1. Germline V lookup: CDR1 MDHEN, CDR2 SYDVKM. With V trimmed by 1 base and J by 3 bases, 3 bases remained unmatched. The CDR3 has 16 amino acids. For the CDR3, the DNA is TGTGCCAGCAGTTTATCTGGGACAGGGGGCGAAGAGACCCAGTACTTC. Amino acids: CASSLSGTGGEETQYF.

The rearrangement links TRBV25-1 to TRBJ1-2; TRBD1 matches 7 bases. From germline, CDR1 is MGHDK and CDR2 SYGVNS. V lost 8 bases, J lost 5 bases, and 5 bases stayed unmatched. The CDR3 contains 12 residues. CDR3 loop: CASATGEYGYTF. Here the CDR3 DNA reads TGTGCCAGCGCCACAGGGGAGTATGGCTACACCTTC.

CDR3 sequence (DNA): TGTGCCAGCAGCGTCGTCCAGGATCCTATGAACACTGAAGCTTTCTTT. Protein: CASSVVQDPMNTEAFF. This rearrangement joins TRBV9 to TRBJ1-1; D gene uncertain. Germline-derived CDR1 and CDR2 are SGDLS and YYNGEE. This CDR3 comprises 16 residues. V lost 2 bases and J lost 0, with 14 bases in between.

The chain links TRBV18 to TRBJ1-1; D ambiguous. CDR3 length: 15 amino acids. Germline V CDR1 and CDR2: KGHSH, LQKENI. The V and J ends lost 4 bases and 4 bases respectively, with 16 bases between them. The CDR3 DNA sequence: TGTGCCAGCTCACTTCAGGATCAACTGGGCACTGAAGCTTTCTTT. This translates into CASSLQDQLGTEAFF. The entire variable domain, with the rest obtained from reference TRBV18 and TRBJ1-1, is as follows: NAGVMQNPRHLVRRRGQEARLRCSPMKGHSHVYWYRQLPEEGLKFMVYLQKENIIDESGMPKERFSAEFPKEGPSILRIQQVVRGDSAAYFCASSLQDQLGTEAFFGQGTRLTVV.

The V gene is TRBV7-3, the J gene TRBJ2-1, with 13 bases that match TRBD2. CDR3 length: 16 residues. Trimming at V came to 0 bases and at J to 9 bases, leaving 5 bases not matched to a gene. The germline gives CDR1 SGHTA, CDR2 FQGTGA. The chain's CDR3 is CASSLTGLAGSGEQFF. The CDR3 coding sequence is TGTGCCAGCAGCTTAACGGGACTAGCGGGATCTGGTGAGCAGTTCTTC.

This clone was observed a handful of times. The chain employs TRBV7-8 and TRBJ2-7; TRBD1 matches at 9 bases. The CDR3 totals 18 residues. Germline loops: CDR1 SGHVS, CDR2 FQNEAQ. V was clipped by 4 bases and J by 0 bases; unmatched bases: 13. The CDR3 nucleotides are TGTGCCAGCAGCTCAACCCCACCCGGGACAGGGAGCTCCTACGAGCAGTACTTC. It codes for CASSSTPPGTGSSYEQYF.

This sequence joins TRBV18 and TRBJ1-2; unclear D gene. Germline CDR1 and CDR2: KGHSH and LQKENI. The CDR3 consists of 16 residues. Trimming shortened V by 0 bases and J by 8 bases, and 19 bases separated the two germline ends. CDR3 amino acids: CASSPPEGSNVLGYTF. CDR3 sequence (DNA): TGTGCCAGCTCACCACCGGAGGGAAGCAATGTTTTGGGCTACACCTTC.

This clone came up once. This chain connects TRBV7-5 to TRBJ2-5; TRBD2 was called by the table and not checked on the DNA. TRBV7-5 is a pseudogene. The CDR3 extends over 17 amino acids. The CDR3 sequence: CAAYRGTSFRVLETQYF. The CDR3 region has the DNA TGTGCCGCTTACCGGGGGACTAGTTTCCGAGTGCTGGAGACCCAGTACTTC.

V and J are TRBV7-3 and TRBJ2-5; D gene uncertain. V dropped 1 base and J dropped 5 bases, with 14 bases sitting between them. Germline-derived CDR1 and CDR2 are SGHTA and FQGTGA. This CDR3 comprises 15 residues. The CDR3 nucleotides are TGTGCCAGCAGCTTAAGGCCAGACTCGAGGGAGACCCAGTACTTC. Protein: CASSLRPDSRETQYF. The full variable domain, in which reference TRBV7-3 and TRBJ2-5 provide the parts outside the CDR3, is GAGVSQTPSNKVTEKGKYVELRCDPISGHTALYWYRQSLGQGPEFLIYFQGTGAADDSGLPNDRFFAVRPEGSVSTLKIQRTERGDSAVYLCASSLRPDSRETQYFGPGTRLLVL.

The chain recombines TRBV19 with TRBJ2-7, with 9 bases identical to TRBD2. CDR1 is LNHDA and CDR2 is SQIVND in the germline V gene (reference sequence). The CDR3 contains 14 residues. Trimming cost V 3 bases and J 2 bases; bases outside gene matches: 2. CDR3 sequence reads: CASSILAGTYEQYF. The CDR3 DNA follows: TGTGCCAGTAGTATTCTAGCGGGAACCTACGAGCAGTACTTC.